This TCR beta chain appears in the sequencing data of a study of vaccination and CD4 T cells after COVID-19. Germline CDR1 and CDR2: SEHNR and FQNEAQ (reference sequence). Deletions cut 1 base from V and 2 bases from J, with 8 bases between. This CDR3 is 14 amino acids long. Treatment specified: 10-day PBMC culture with coronavirus spike peptide pools or control peptides (ViraFEST assay). Cultured CD4+ T cells had their DNA profiled by the Oncomine TCR Beta short-read assay. One entry per CDR3 protein, called by TCRdb with MiXCR from the PCR reads. The data contain under 20,000 distinct CDR3 sequences, approximately 50% of them singletons. Regarding this clonotype: Its antigen is undetermined.

Sequenced material: CD4+ T cells from blood, cultured in vitro, taken before SARS-CoV-2 vaccination. V and J are TRBV7-9 and TRBJ2-5, with D uncertain. The receptor was derived from a human donor who had recovered from COVID-19. DNA of the CDR3: TGTGCCAGCAGCTTAGTGTTGAGTCAAGAGACCCAGTACTTC. Its translation: CASSLVLSQETQYF.